These 25 T cell receptor beta chains share one sample of origin, sequenced in a study of shared clonotypes between healthy human individuals. Produced via immunoSEQ multiplex PCR; TCRdb's table is partial and in-frame only. The data contain 530,000 or so clones, roughly 85% of them singletons. What was sequenced was PBMCs. These TCRs come from a woman between 35 and 50 years old in good health. Some clones in this sample may be carry-over from other donors' samples.

This sequence joins TRBV7-8 and TRBJ2-5; no firm D call. V was clipped by 4 bases and J by 3 bases, with 6 bases between them. Germline CDR1 and CDR2: SGHVS and FQNEAQ. The CDR3 consists of 12 residues. In DNA, the CDR3 is TGTGCCAGCAGCTCTATAGAAGAGACCCAGTACTTC. Encoded protein: CASSSIEETQYF.

The chain combines TRBV2 with TRBJ1-6, with a possible D match to TRBD1 (5 bases). Trimming pared 2 bases from V and 6 bases from J, leaving 14 bases between. This CDR3 is built from 16 residues. The germline V gene encodes CDR1 SNHLY and CDR2 FYNNEI. As DNA, the CDR3 is TGTGCCAGCAGTGAAAACGGGCCAGGGAGTAATTCACCCCTCCACTTT. Translation: CASSENGPGSNSPLHF. Together with reference TRBV2 and TRBJ1-6, the CDR3 gives the full variable domain: EPEVTQTPSHQVTQMGQEVILRCVPISNHLYFYWYRQILGQKVEFLVSFYNNEISEKSEIFDDQFSVERPDGSNFTLKIRSTKLEDSAMYFCASSENGPGSNSPLHFGNGTRLTVT.

Concerning this clone: Distinct nucleotide sequences in the sample also encode this CDR3. The chain employs TRBV7-9 and TRBJ1-1, with TRBD1 as a possible D gene (6 bases). The CDR3 runs to 14 residues. V was pared by 1 base and J by 1 base, with 7 bases between. In germline, CDR1 is SEHNR, CDR2 FQNEAQ (reference sequence). In DNA form, the CDR3 reads TGTGCCAGCAGCTTAGAGGGGGGGAACACTGAAGCTTTCTTT. Its translation: CASSLEGGNTEAFF.

This CDR3 reads CASSFRTGSGRTYEQYF. The CDR3 region has the DNA TGTGCCAGCAGTTTTAGGACAGGGTCTGGTAGAACCTACGAGCAGTACTTC. V gene TRBV28 combines with J gene TRBJ2-7, with 8 bases fitting TRBD1. CDR1 is MDHEN and CDR2 is SYDVKM in the germline V gene. The J segment lost 2 bases and the V segment lost 3 bases, leaving 12 bases of the junction unmatched. The CDR3 has 17 residues.

The chain carries TRBV4-2 and TRBJ2-2; D ambiguous. The CDR3 totals 22 residues. Trimming took off 0 bases at V and 6 bases at J, with 32 bases between the two ends. Germline V gene data show CDR1 as LGHNA and CDR2 as YNFKEQ. CDR3 in amino acids: CASSQDRNLNTDPRTLPGELFF. The CDR3 DNA is TGTGCCAGCAGCCAAGATCGCAATTTAAACACCGACCCCCGAACACTGCCCGGGGAGCTGTTTTTT.

This chain connects TRBV4-3 to TRBJ2-3; D assignment may be TRBD1 or TRBD2 (5 bases each). There are 18 residues in the CDR3. The V gene lost 1 base and the J gene lost 3 bases, with 20 bases spanning the gap. Germline CDR1 reads LGHNA; CDR2 reads YSLEER. This chain's CDR3 is CASSQVYLNGGSTDTQYF. CDR3 in DNA: TGCGCCAGCAGCCAAGTGTATCTCAATGGGGGATCGACAGATACGCAGTATTTT.

This clone turned up a few times. V and J are TRBV11-2 and TRBJ1-5; no firm D call. Trimming took 5 bases from V and 0 from J, leaving 8 bases between them. CDR3 size: 14 residues. Germline-derived CDR1 and CDR2 are SGHAT and FQNNGV. The DNA of the CDR3 is TGTGCCAGCAGCCGAGGGCCTAGCAATCAGCCCCAGCATTTT. As protein: CASSRGPSNQPQHF.

The V and J genes are TRBV7-9 and TRBJ1-1; TRBD1 matches 7 bases. CDR1 SEHNR and CDR2 FQNEAQ come from the germline V gene (reference sequence). V lost 3 bases and J lost 10; bases outside the gene matches: 11. The CDR3 has 14 amino acids. CDR3 sequence: CASSLEKGSGGAFF. CDR3 nucleotide sequence: TGTGCCAGCAGCTTGGAGAAGGGGTCAGGGGGAGCTTTCTTT.

This chain joins TRBV2 and TRBJ1-5; 10 nucleotides agree with TRBD1. The CDR3 loop spans 15 amino acids. The V and J ends lost 2 bases and 5 bases, in that order; junction bases with no gene match: 3. The germline CDR1 and CDR2 sequences are SNHLY and FYNNEI. The CDR3 DNA is TGTGCCAGCAGTGAAACGACAGGGGGCTATCAGCCCCAGCATTTT. The encoded protein is CASSETTGGYQPQHF.

This clone has just a few counts. The chain couples TRBV6-1 to TRBJ2-5, with 9 positions matching TRBD1. With the DNA end fitting TRBJ2-7 better, the J assignment may be wrong. Per the germline V gene, CDR1 is MNHNS and CDR2 is SASEGT. The length of the CDR3 is 15 residues. The CDR3 loop reads CASSFEGQGSYEQYF. The DNA for the CDR3 is TGTGCCAGCAGTTTTGAGGGACAGGGATCCTACGAGCAGTACTTC.

Only a few counts were recorded for this clone. This chain links TRBV13 with TRBJ2-7; 10 bases are a match to TRBD2. V lost 4 bases to trimming and J lost 3 bases; unmatched junction nucleotides: 12. CDR3 length: 17 amino acids. Germline CDR1 is PRHDT and CDR2 is FYEKMQ (reference sequence). The CDR3 DNA is TGTGCCAGCAGCTCCAAGGGCGGGACTAGCGCCTACTACGAGCAGTACTTC. Translated: CASSSKGGTSAYYEQYF.

V is TRBV7-2 and J is TRBJ2-4; 8 nucleotides match TRBD1. V was pared by 1 base and J by 3 bases, with 8 bases of the junction left unmatched. This CDR3 has 17 residues. CDR1 is SGHTA, CDR2 FQGNSA, per germline. DNA of the CDR3: TGTGCCAGCAGCTTAGACAGAGGACAGGGTGGCAAAAACATTCAGTACTTC. Translation gives CASSLDRGQGGKNIQYF. Full variable domain (missing parts from reference TRBV7-2 and TRBJ2-4): GAGVSQSPSNKVTEKGKDVELRCDPISGHTALYWYRQSLGQGLEFLIYFQGNSAPDKSGLPSDRFSAERTGGSVSTLTIQRTQQEDSAVYLCASSLDRGQGGKNIQYFGAGTRLSVL.

This chain links TRBV11-2 with TRBJ2-5, with no clear D. This CDR3 has 11 amino acids. V lost 3 bases and J lost 5, with 4 bases in between. The germline gives CDR1 SGHAT, CDR2 FQNNGV. The CDR3 sequence is CASSFTETQYF. The CDR3 nucleotides are TGTGCCAGCAGCTTCACGGAGACCCAGTACTTC.

The chain couples TRBV7-3 to TRBJ2-3; 11 bases map to TRBD2. The CDR3 spans 15 residues. After removal of 5 bases from V and 3 bases from J, the junction contained 4 bases not matched to a gene. Germline V gene sequence: CDR1 SGHTA, CDR2 FQGTGA. CDR3 residues: CASSTSGSGTDTQYF. The CDR3 nucleotides read TGTGCCAGCAGCACTAGCGGGAGTGGAACAGATACGCAGTATTTT.

V usage is TRBV5-1 and J usage is TRBJ1-1; 11 bases line up with TRBD1. V shed 0 bases, J shed 5 bases, and the junction held 3 bases outside the gene matches. Germline lookup yields CDR1 SGHRS and CDR2 YFSETQ. CDR3 length: 15 amino acids. This CDR3 is CASSLGGTGGTEAFF. CDR3 nucleotides: TGCGCCAGCAGCTTGGGTGGGACAGGGGGGACTGAAGCTTTCTTT.

The chain has TRBV2 and TRBJ2-2, with 7 positions matching TRBD1. Germline assignment: CDR1 SNHLY and CDR2 FYNNEI. V gave up 4 bases and J gave up 5 bases; unmatched junction bases: 4. The CDR3 loop spans 14 amino acids. CDR3 in DNA: TGTGCCAGCAGTGGGACAGGTACTACCGGGGAGCTGTTTTTT. Translating it yields CASSGTGTTGELFF.

The chain employs TRBV1 and TRBJ2-1; TRBD1 is the table's D call and was not checked against the DNA. TRBV1 constitutes a pseudogene. The CDR3 extends over 16 amino acids. CDR3 amino acids: CTSSQAGRLGYNEQFF. CDR3 coding DNA: TGCACCAGCAGCCAGGCTGGCAGGTTGGGCTACAATGAGCAGTTCTTC.

Concerning this clone: A far larger clone lies a single base away; this is likely a read error. This chain connects TRBV6-5 to TRBJ2-7; 7 bases fit TRBD2. The CDR3 length is 15 residues. Trimming at V came to 5 bases and at J to 0 bases, leaving 7 bases not matched to a gene. Germline V CDR1 and CDR2: MNHEY, SVGAGI. The CDR3 region has the DNA TGTGCCAGCAGTCAATCTAGCGGACGCTCCTACGAGCAGTACTTC. As protein: CASSQSSGRSYEQYF.

The chain has TRBV5-1 and TRBJ2-7; 7 nucleotides match TRBD1. Trimming took 2 bases from V and 3 from J; bases not matched to a gene: 11. The germline gives CDR1 SGHRS, CDR2 YFSETQ. The length of the CDR3 is 16 residues. The CDR3: CASSLGTAVGVYEQYF. CDR3 DNA: TGCGCCAGCAGCTTAGGGACAGCCGTGGGAGTCTACGAGCAGTACTTC.

This chain connects TRBV14 to TRBJ1-4; D perhaps matches TRBD1 (5 bases). This CDR3 spans 15 amino acids. V was clipped by 4 bases and J by 6 bases, with 15 bases between them. Germline assignment: CDR1 SGHDN and CDR2 FVKESK. The CDR3 is CASSLSDSSYEKLFF. In DNA, the CDR3 is TGTGCCAGCAGCCTATCAGACAGTTCATATGAAAAACTGTTTTTT.

This clone has ten or more counts. The chain couples TRBV10-2 to TRBJ1-5; TRBD1 might be the D (6 bases). This CDR3 contains 18 residues. V dropped 2 bases and J dropped 0 bases, with 17 bases sitting between them. CDR1 and CDR2 from the germline V gene are WSHSY and SAAADI. CDR3 DNA sequence: TGCGCCAGCAGTGAGACAGGGTTCGAATTATTTAGCAATCAGCCCCAGCATTTT. Amino acids: CASSETGFELFSNQPQHF.

The chain joins TRBV5-1 to TRBJ2-1, with 14 bases aligning to TRBD2. The CDR3 spans 19 residues. V shed 4 bases, J shed 1 base, and the junction held 10 bases outside the gene matches. Germline CDR1 is SGHRS and CDR2 is YFSETQ. CDR3 protein: CASSRRLAGGSGSYNEQFF. For the CDR3, the DNA is TGCGCCAGCAGCAGAAGACTAGCGGGAGGGTCTGGATCCTACAATGAGCAGTTCTTC.

This chain uses TRBV5-1 with TRBJ2-3, with 7 bases lining up with TRBD1. The CDR3 contains 15 residues. Germline V gives CDR1 SGHRS, CDR2 YFSETQ. V lost 4 bases and J lost 4; bases outside the gene matches: 9. CDR3 protein: CASSAGQAHPDTQYF. CDR3 bases: TGCGCCAGCAGCGCCGGACAGGCCCACCCAGATACGCAGTATTTT.

This chain links TRBV9 with TRBJ1-1; D is uncertain. Between the trimmed V and J ends, which lost 4 bases and 2 bases, there was a span of 9 bases. Germline assignment: CDR1 SGDLS and CDR2 YYNGEE. The CDR3 is made up of 13 amino acids. DNA of the CDR3: TGTGCCAGCAGCCCGCAGATAAACACTGAAGCTTTCTTT. It is translated as CASSPQINTEAFF.

The V gene is TRBV6-1, the J gene TRBJ2-1; 14 bases match TRBD2. Germline lookup yields CDR1 MNHNS and CDR2 SASEGT. Trimming cost V 3 bases and J 8 bases; bases outside gene matches: 6. The CDR3 has 16 residues. In DNA form, the CDR3 reads TGTGCCAGCAGTGACACCGGGACTAGCGGGAGTTATGAGCAGTTCTTC. Translation: CASSDTGTSGSYEQFF.